This T cell receptor beta chain was sequenced for a study of post-analysis software for immune sequencing data. Across the study: The patients showed relapsing-remitting, secondary progressive and progressive-relapsing multiple sclerosis courses.

Unique-molecular-identifier-tagged TCR beta cDNA libraries were used. T cells numbering about 0.9 to 11 million yielded cDNA molecules that totaled about 500,000. Using its own MiXCR run on the PCR reads, TCRdb lists one record per CDR3 protein. The profile shows about 400,000 distinct CDR3 sequences, less than 35% of them singletons. This clonotype was detected a few times. Its antigen is as yet unknown. Germline-derived CDR1 and CDR2 are SGDLS and YYNGEE. V gave up 1 base and J gave up 3 bases, with 10 bases separating them. The CDR3 sequence is 14 residues long. Study-level findings and limits: F measure grouped same-batch samples tightly together. Among multiple sclerosis patients, normalized Chao1 diversity was significantly below that of controls. Elevated frequency relative to controls characterized 4 or 5 TRBV segments in patients, TRBV5-6, TRBV5-1 and TRBV20-1 among them.

The sequence was collected from a girl aged 5-17 years with multiple sclerosis. The genes are TRBV9 and TRBJ1-1; D is unclear. The sample was blood. CDR3 amino acids: CASSVSPTDTEAFF. In DNA form, the CDR3 reads TGTGCCAGCAGCGTAAGTCCAACAGACACTGAAGCTTTCTTT.